Listed here is a single T cell receptor (beta chain). Sequencing used immunoSEQ multiplex PCR; TCRdb keeps in-frame clones, though not all of them. The sample lists 20,000 to 30,000 clones, 75% to 80% seen once, with 2.2% in the top ten. Sample treatment: preoperative locoregional IRX-2 cytokine immunotherapy. This sample was taken from a study of preoperative IRX-2 immunotherapy in early breast cancer. Sequencing used lymph node tissue, obtained before IRX-2 immunotherapy. The receptor's source is a human donor with breast cancer.

CDR3 bases: TGTGCTAGTGGTTTGGACAAGACTAGCGGGGTTCACAATGAGCAGTTCTTC. It codes for CASGLDKTSGVHNEQFF. The chain is built from TRBV12-5 and TRBJ2-1; TRBD2 matches at 11 bases. J gave up 5 bases and V 1 base, and 7 bases lay outside the gene matches. Germline CDR1 LGHNT, CDR2 FRNRAP. The CDR3 loop spans 17 amino acids.